The next 32 T cell receptor beta chains were all read from a single sample in a study of cytomegalovirus exposure and HLA in healthy donors. Method: immunoSEQ multiplex PCR; TCRdb's copy keeps in-frame clones and lacks some. The sample consists of 160,000 or so clones, approximately 90% of them appearing once. The sample taken for sequencing was PBMCs. Receptors originate from a man aged 18 to 29 in good health and CMV-seronegative.

This rearrangement joins TRBV19 to TRBJ1-2, with TRBD1 matching over 9 bases. From germline, CDR1 is LNHDA and CDR2 SQIVND (reference sequence). The trim removed 3 bases at V and 4 bases at J, leaving 0 bases unmatched. The CDR3 is 13 residues long. The CDR3 loop reads CASSMDRGYGYTF. The CDR3 DNA is TGTGCCAGTAGTATGGACAGGGGCTATGGCTACACCTTC.

This clone has a handful of counts. The rearrangement uses TRBV6-1 and TRBJ2-3; TRBD2 is a possible D gene (7 bases). Trimming cost V 4 bases and J 4 bases, with 12 bases left between them. The germline V gene has CDR1 MNHNS and CDR2 SASEGT. The length of the CDR3 is 14 residues. CDR3 amino acids: CASSATGGPDTQYF. The CDR3 nucleotides are TGTGCCAGCAGTGCTACGGGGGGCCCAGATACGCAGTATTTT.

Worth noting for this clone: The identical CDR3 is also encoded by other nucleotide sequences in the sample. The chain recombines TRBV6-5 with TRBJ1-5; possible D gene TRBD1, 5 bases. The CDR3 runs to 12 residues. V lost 6 bases, J lost 7 bases, and 10 bases lay in between. The germline CDR1 and CDR2 sequences are MNHEY and SVGAGI. Written as DNA, the CDR3 is TGTGCCAGCAGCCAGCCAGGGCAGCCCCAGCATTTT. It is translated as CASSQPGQPQHF.

CDR3 residues: CASSPQRRSGRNAYEQYF. The CDR3 region has the DNA TGTGCCAGCTCACCTCAACGACGGAGCGGGAGAAACGCCTACGAGCAGTACTTC. This chain connects TRBV18 to TRBJ2-7, with 8 nucleotides matching TRBD2. The V and J ends lost 3 bases and 2 bases, in that order; junction bases with no gene match: 15. This CDR3 is built from 18 residues. The germline gives CDR1 KGHSH, CDR2 LQKENI. Drawing the rest from reference TRBV18 and TRBJ2-7, the complete variable domain is NAGVMQNPRHLVRRRGQEARLRCSPMKGHSHVYWYRQLPEEGLKFMVYLQKENIIDESGMPKERFSAEFPKEGPSILRIQQVVRGDSAAYFCASSPQRRSGRNAYEQYFGPGTRLTVT.

This chain connects TRBV13 to TRBJ2-1; perhaps TRBD2 as D (6 bases). CDR3 size: 13 residues. The germline CDR1 and CDR2 sequences are PRHDT and FYEKMQ (reference sequence). With 4 bases removed from V and 6 bases from J, the gap between germline ends came to 10 bases. The CDR3 is CASSYFSGNEQFF. The DNA of the CDR3 is TGTGCCAGCAGCTATTTTAGCGGCAATGAGCAGTTCTTC. Full variable domain (rest looked up from reference TRBV13 and TRBJ2-1): AAGVIQSPRHLIKEKRETATLKCYPIPRHDTVYWYQQGPGQDPQFLISFYEKMQSDKGSIPDRFSAQQFSDYHSELNMSSLELGDSALYFCASSYFSGNEQFFGPGTRLTVL.

The chain couples TRBV7-9 to TRBJ1-4, with D possibly matching TRBD1 (5 bases). V lost 6 bases and J 0 bases, leaving 11 bases between the germline ends. In germline, CDR1 is SEHNR, CDR2 FQNEAQ (reference sequence). The CDR3 covers 15 residues. The CDR3 nucleotides are TGTGCCAGCAGACAGGAATCTGCAACTAATGAAAAACTGTTTTTT. Protein: CASRQESATNEKLFF.

This chain connects TRBV7-9 to TRBJ1-5, with D tentatively TRBD1 (5 bases). Looked up from germline, CDR1 is SEHNR and CDR2 is FQNEAQ (reference sequence). The germline V and J ends were trimmed by 5 bases and 7 bases, with 15 bases remaining between them. This CDR3 is 14 amino acids long. CDR3 DNA sequence: TGTGCCAGCAGCGGTATGGCAGGGAACCAGCCCCAGCATTTT. Translating it yields CASSGMAGNQPQHF.

The sample holds one count of this clone. The chain joins TRBV5-4 to TRBJ2-2, with unresolved D. V gave up 4 bases and J gave up 1 base, with 11 bases separating them. The CDR3 has 15 amino acids. Germline V gene lookup returns CDR1 SGHNT and CDR2 YYREEE (reference sequence). CDR3 nucleotide sequence: TGTGCCAGCAGCGTCACGACGGGGAACACCGGGGAGCTGTTTTTT. This sequence encodes CASSVTTGNTGELFF.

This clone was seen more than once but under ten times. J is TRBJ2-5 and V is TRBV5-4; perhaps TRBD1 as D (6 bases). Deletions cut 0 bases from V and 4 bases from J, with 10 bases between. This CDR3 is 14 amino acids long. Germline CDR1 and CDR2: SGHNT and YYREEE (reference sequence). The CDR3: CASSLVGATETQYF. CDR3 coding DNA: TGTGCCAGCAGCTTGGTGGGGGCCACAGAGACCCAGTACTTC.

The genes are TRBV2 and TRBJ2-7, with D perhaps TRBD1 (5 bases). V lost 4 bases, J lost 0 bases, and 13 bases lay in between. The CDR3 consists of 15 residues. Germline V gene sequence: CDR1 SNHLY, CDR2 FYNNEI. The CDR3 DNA is TGTGCCAGCAGTGGTCGCAGGGTGAGCTCCTACGAGCAGTACTTC. This encodes CASSGRRVSSYEQYF.

The J gene is TRBJ1-1, the V gene TRBV30; D is undetermined. The germline V and J ends were trimmed by 2 bases and 2 bases, with 18 bases remaining between them. From germline, CDR1 is GTSNPN and CDR2 SVGIG (reference sequence). This CDR3 is 16 amino acids long. The CDR3 region is CAWSLGGGWGNTEAFF. The CDR3 region has the DNA TGTGCCTGGAGTCTGGGAGGAGGATGGGGTAACACTGAAGCTTTCTTT.

The gene calls are TRBV6-1 and TRBJ1-2, with 7 bases identical to TRBD1. The trim removed 7 bases at V and 8 bases at J, leaving 10 bases unmatched. This CDR3 spans 13 amino acids. CDR1 is MNHNS and CDR2 is SASEGT in the germline V gene. The DNA for the CDR3 is TGTGCCAGCACTCCCGACAGGGCTCGGGGCTACACCTTC. This sequence encodes CASTPDRARGYTF.

The chain carries TRBV25-1 and TRBJ2-3; 7 bases align to TRBD2. Germline V gives CDR1 MGHDK, CDR2 SYGVNS. This CDR3 is 17 amino acids long. V was clipped by 2 bases and J by 2 bases; unmatched bases: 10. Here the CDR3 reads CASSEETSGITTDTQYF. The CDR3 bases are TGTGCCAGCAGTGAAGAAACAAGCGGGATCACCACAGATACGCAGTATTTT.

The gene calls are TRBV27 and TRBJ1-3; D may be TRBD1 (5 bases). CDR3 length: 12 residues. Trimming pared 8 bases from V and 8 bases from J, leaving 13 bases between. Germline V CDR1 and CDR2: MNHEY, SMNVEV (reference sequence). CDR3 region: CASQGWGDTIYF. The DNA of the CDR3 is TGTGCCAGCCAGGGTTGGGGGGACACCATATATTTT.

The chain links TRBV29-1 to TRBJ2-7, with 7 bases identical to TRBD1. V gave up 0 bases and J gave up 3 bases; unmatched junction bases: 5. This CDR3 is built from 14 residues. The germline gives CDR1 SQVTM, CDR2 ANQGSEA. CDR3 sequence: CSVEESAGGYEQYF. The CDR3 DNA follows: TGCAGCGTTGAAGAATCCGCAGGGGGCTACGAGCAGTACTTC.

In DNA, the CDR3 is TGTGCCAGCAGCTTAGACAGGGGCAGGAACACTGAAGCTTTCTTT. Protein product: CASSLDRGRNTEAFF. V and J are TRBV11-2 and TRBJ1-1, with D possibly TRBD1 on 6 matching bases. The CDR3 loop spans 15 amino acids. With 0 bases removed from V and 1 base from J, the gap between germline ends came to 9 bases. Germline V gene lookup returns CDR1 SGHAT and CDR2 FQNNGV.

The chain recombines TRBV5-6 with TRBJ1-1; 7 bases line up with TRBD1. Germline CDR1 is SGHDT and CDR2 is YYEEEE. The CDR3 runs to 14 residues. Germline trimming cut 0 bases from V and 2 bases from J; bases unmatched to any gene: 1. CDR3 region: CASSLGDSNTEAFF. CDR3 nucleotide sequence: TGTGCCAGCAGCTTGGGGGACAGCAACACTGAAGCTTTCTTT.

This clone appeared a few times. This chain connects TRBV28 to TRBJ1-2; D is uncertain. Trimming pared 2 bases from V and 2 bases from J, leaving 9 bases between. The length of the CDR3 is 14 residues. Germline CDR1 is MDHEN and CDR2 is SYDVKM. The CDR3 protein is CASSLRGPNYGYTF. The CDR3 coding sequence is TGTGCCAGCAGTTTAAGAGGCCCCAACTATGGCTACACCTTC.

The J gene is TRBJ1-4, the V gene TRBV5-1; unclear D gene. Trimming took off 0 bases at V and 0 bases at J, with 18 bases between the two ends. Germline values: CDR1 SGHRS, CDR2 YFSETQ. The CDR3 has 19 residues. The CDR3 DNA reads TGCGCCAGCAGCTTGGGGTCAGGCCGAAACCTTGCAACTAATGAAAAACTGTTTTTT. It translates to CASSLGSGRNLATNEKLFF.

This clone was seen once. V and J are TRBV5-4 and TRBJ2-1, with TRBD2 matching over 13 bases. CDR3 size: 18 residues. CDR1 and CDR2 (germline): SGHNT, YYREEE (reference sequence). V lost 5 bases to trimming and J lost 8 bases; unmatched junction nucleotides: 16. This chain's CDR3 is CASRRTSGGPLTLYEQFF. In DNA, the CDR3 is TGTGCCAGCAGACGGACTAGCGGGGGCCCCCTGACCCTTTATGAGCAGTTCTTC.

The CDR3: CASSFTGSVTDTQYF. For the CDR3, the DNA is TGCGCCAGCAGCTTTACAGGGTCGGTGACAGATACGCAGTATTTT. The chain is built from TRBV5-1 and TRBJ2-3, with D tentatively TRBD1 (6 bases). The germline V and J ends were trimmed by 2 bases and 3 bases, with 13 bases remaining between them. The CDR3 contains 15 residues. Germline loops: CDR1 SGHRS, CDR2 YFSETQ.

The gene calls are TRBV4-3 and TRBJ2-3; 11 positions match TRBD2. The germline V gene encodes CDR1 LGHNA and CDR2 YSLEER. Trimming removed 4 bases from V and 4 bases from J; junction bases left unmatched: 7. The CDR3 length is 16 residues. The CDR3: CASSRNLAGGPDTQYF. The DNA for the CDR3 is TGCGCCAGCAGCCGGAACCTAGCGGGAGGCCCAGATACGCAGTATTTT.

This chain uses TRBV5-1 with TRBJ1-5; 8 nucleotides agree with TRBD1. Unmatched junction bases numbered 6, after V lost 5 bases and J lost 2 bases. The CDR3 length is 15 residues. Germline V gene data show CDR1 as SGHRS and CDR2 as YFSETQ. The CDR3 protein is CASRSGTGGNQPQHF. CDR3 in DNA: TGCGCCAGCAGGTCAGGGACAGGCGGCAATCAGCCCCAGCATTTT.

The rearrangement uses TRBV5-1 and TRBJ2-6; D gene ambiguous. CDR3 length: 13 amino acids. Germline loops: CDR1 SGHRS, CDR2 YFSETQ. V lost 3 bases and J 4 bases, leaving 5 bases between the germline ends. The CDR3 region is CASSSGGANVLTF. CDR3 nucleotides: TGCGCCAGCAGCTCCGGGGGGGCCAACGTCCTGACTTTC.

The rearrangement links TRBV5-1 to TRBJ2-7; 13 bases map to TRBD2. The CDR3 contains 16 residues. Germline V gene sequence: CDR1 SGHRS, CDR2 YFSETQ. V lost 3 bases and J lost 0; bases outside the gene matches: 3. The CDR3 here is CASSWGLAGPSYEQYF. CDR3 nucleotides: TGCGCCAGCAGCTGGGGACTAGCGGGACCCTCCTACGAGCAGTACTTC.

The chain has TRBV7-8 and TRBJ2-6, with TRBD1 as a possible D gene (6 bases). This CDR3 contains 19 residues. V lost 5 bases and J 0 bases, leaving 20 bases between the germline ends. Germline CDR1 is SGHVS and CDR2 is FQNEAQ. The CDR3 sequence is CASSKYRVLVYSGANVLTF. The DNA of the CDR3 is TGTGCCAGCAGCAAATACAGGGTTTTAGTCTACTCTGGGGCCAACGTCCTGACTTTC.

The chain employs TRBV29-1 and TRBJ1-1; D is possibly TRBD1 (6 bases). This CDR3 is 15 amino acids long. V lost 4 bases, J lost 0 bases, and 15 bases lay in between. Germline values: CDR1 SQVTM, CDR2 ANQGSEA. CDR3: CSVGSDSQMNTEAFF. DNA for the CDR3: TGCAGCGTTGGGTCGGACAGTCAGATGAACACTGAAGCTTTCTTT.

The chain recombines TRBV5-1 with TRBJ2-1, with D uncertain. CDR1 SGHRS and CDR2 YFSETQ come from the germline V gene. CDR3 length equals 15 residues. Trimming cost V 4 bases and J 8 bases, with 19 bases left between them. The CDR3 nucleotides read TGCGCCAGCAGCCCGGTGAACTGGAGCATCCATGAGCAGTTCTTC. Translating gives CASSPVNWSIHEQFF.

This chain links TRBV21-1 with TRBJ2-7; TRBD1, as called in the table, went unchecked against the DNA. TRBV21-1 is reported as a pseudogene. The CDR3 contains 14 residues. The CDR3 DNA follows: TGTGCCAGCAGCAAAGTGGATCACAGGTACGAGCAGTACTTC. Protein sequence: CASSKVDHRYEQYF.

The rearrangement uses TRBV29-1 and TRBJ2-3; tentative D call: TRBD1 (6 bases). The CDR3 covers 15 residues. V dropped 2 bases and J dropped 4 bases, with 16 bases sitting between them. Germline CDR1 is SQVTM and CDR2 is ANQGSEA. The CDR3 is CSVERPSGDPDTQYF. CDR3 bases: TGCAGCGTTGAAAGGCCCTCAGGGGATCCAGATACGCAGTATTTT.

This clone showed up just a few times. V usage is TRBV28 and J usage is TRBJ2-2, with a tentative D call TRBD1 (6 bases). Germline V gene data show CDR1 as MDHEN and CDR2 as SYDVKM. V was trimmed by 5 bases and J by 0 bases, leaving 10 bases between them. CDR3 length: 15 residues. In nucleotides, the CDR3 is TGTGCCAGCAGTAAGGGACACTCGAACACCGGGGAGCTGTTTTTT. Translating gives CASSKGHSNTGELFF. The whole variable domain, filled in from reference TRBV28 and TRBJ2-2, reads DVKVTQSSRYLVKRTGEKVFLECVQDMDHENMFWYRQDPGLGLRLIYFSYDVKMKEKGDIPEGYSVSREKKERFSLILESASTNQTSMYLCASSKGHSNTGELFFGEGSRLTVL.

The V and J genes are TRBV2 and TRBJ2-7; 11 bases match TRBD2. The CDR3 sequence is 15 residues long. Per germline, CDR1 SNHLY and CDR2 FYNNEI. After removal of 5 bases from V and 1 base from J, the junction contained 4 bases not matched to a gene. The DNA of the CDR3 is TGTGCCAGCAGTATGGGACTAGCGGTTTCCTACGAGCAGTACGTC. It translates to CASSMGLAVSYEQYV.